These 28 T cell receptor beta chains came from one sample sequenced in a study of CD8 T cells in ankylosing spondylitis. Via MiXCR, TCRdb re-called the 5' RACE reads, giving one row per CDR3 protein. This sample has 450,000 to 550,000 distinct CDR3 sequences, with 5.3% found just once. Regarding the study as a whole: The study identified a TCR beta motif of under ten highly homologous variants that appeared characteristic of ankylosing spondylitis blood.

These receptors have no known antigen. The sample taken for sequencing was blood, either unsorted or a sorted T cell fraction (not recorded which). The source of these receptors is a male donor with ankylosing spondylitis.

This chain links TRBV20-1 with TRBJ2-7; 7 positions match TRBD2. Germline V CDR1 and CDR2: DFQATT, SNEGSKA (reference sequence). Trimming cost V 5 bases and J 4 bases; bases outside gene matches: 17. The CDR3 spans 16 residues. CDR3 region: CSASSHLAANLYEQYF. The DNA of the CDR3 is TGCAGTGCTTCTTCCCATCTAGCGGCGAACCTTTACGAGCAGTACTTC.

The CDR3, as DNA: TGTGCCAGCAGCGTACTACCACAGGGTGGGGCAGATACGCAGTATTTT. Residues: CASSVLPQGGADTQYF. V is TRBV9 and J is TRBJ2-3; tentative D call: TRBD1 (6 bases). Germline V CDR1 and CDR2: SGDLS, YYNGEE. The CDR3 contains 16 residues. Trimming cost V 1 base and J 4 bases, with 16 bases left between them.

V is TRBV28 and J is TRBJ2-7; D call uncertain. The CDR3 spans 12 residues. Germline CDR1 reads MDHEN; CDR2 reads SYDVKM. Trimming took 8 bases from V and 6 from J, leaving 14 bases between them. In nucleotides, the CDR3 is TGTGCCAGCCGGGCCCCCCCCCTCGAGCAGTACTTC. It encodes CASRAPPLEQYF.

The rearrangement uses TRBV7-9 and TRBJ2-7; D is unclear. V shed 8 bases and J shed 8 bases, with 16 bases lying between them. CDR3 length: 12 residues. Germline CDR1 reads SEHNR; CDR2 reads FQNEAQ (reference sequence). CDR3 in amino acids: CASGTLGPQQYF. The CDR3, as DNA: TGTGCCAGCGGCACCCTCGGGCCCCAGCAGTACTTC.

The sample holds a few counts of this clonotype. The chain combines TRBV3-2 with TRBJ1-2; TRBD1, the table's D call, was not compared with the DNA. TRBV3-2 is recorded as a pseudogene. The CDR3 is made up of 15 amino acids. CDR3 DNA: TGTGCCAGCAGCCAACAACCGGGACAGGGTTATGGCTACACCTTC. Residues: CASSQQPGQGYGYTF.

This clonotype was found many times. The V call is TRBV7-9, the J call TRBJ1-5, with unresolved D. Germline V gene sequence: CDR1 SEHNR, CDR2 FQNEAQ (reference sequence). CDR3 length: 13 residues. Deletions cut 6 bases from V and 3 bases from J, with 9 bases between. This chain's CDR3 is CASSSGTNQPQHF. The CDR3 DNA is TGTGCCAGCAGTAGCGGAACCAATCAGCCCCAGCATTTT.

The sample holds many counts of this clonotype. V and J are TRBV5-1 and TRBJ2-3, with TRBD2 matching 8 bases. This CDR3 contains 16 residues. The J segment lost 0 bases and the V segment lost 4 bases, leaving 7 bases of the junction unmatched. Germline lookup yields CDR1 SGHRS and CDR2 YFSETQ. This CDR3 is CASSGTTSGSTDTQYF. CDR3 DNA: TGCGCCAGCAGCGGGACAACTAGCGGTAGCACAGATACGCAGTATTTT.

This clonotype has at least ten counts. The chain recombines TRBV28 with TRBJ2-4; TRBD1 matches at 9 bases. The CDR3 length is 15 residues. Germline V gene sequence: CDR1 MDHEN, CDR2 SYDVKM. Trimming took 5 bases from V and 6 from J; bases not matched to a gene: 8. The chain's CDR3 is CASSRDRDLANIQYF. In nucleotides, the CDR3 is TGTGCCAGCAGTCGGGACAGGGATCTTGCAAACATTCAGTACTTC.

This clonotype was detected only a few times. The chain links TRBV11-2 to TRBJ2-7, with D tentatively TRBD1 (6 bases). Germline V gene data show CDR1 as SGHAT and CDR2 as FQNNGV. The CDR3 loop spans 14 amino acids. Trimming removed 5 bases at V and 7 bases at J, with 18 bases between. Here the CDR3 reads CASSMSPGVREQYF. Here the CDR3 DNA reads TGTGCCAGCAGCATGAGTCCAGGGGTTCGAGAGCAGTACTTC.

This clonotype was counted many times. CDR3 in DNA: TGTGCCAGCAGTCGACTAGCGGGGGCCCTAGCCTACGAGCAGTACTTC. Its translation is CASSRLAGALAYEQYF. The genes are TRBV6-2 or TRBV6-3 and TRBJ2-7; the match to TRBD2 covers 12 bases. The V gene end was trimmed by 5 bases and the J gene end by 2 bases; junction bases not matched to a gene: 7. The CDR3 is 16 amino acids. From germline, CDR1 is MNHEY and CDR2 SVGEGT.

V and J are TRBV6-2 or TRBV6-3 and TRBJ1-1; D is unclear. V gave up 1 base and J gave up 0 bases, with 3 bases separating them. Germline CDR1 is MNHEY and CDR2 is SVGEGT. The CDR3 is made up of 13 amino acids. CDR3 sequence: CASSYFLNTEAFF. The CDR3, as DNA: TGTGCCAGCAGTTACTTCTTGAACACTGAAGCTTTCTTT.

The CDR3 region has the DNA TGTGCCAGCAGCGTAGAGGGTCGCGGCCACACTGAAGCTTTCTTT. Translation gives CASSVEGRGHTEAFF. This sequence joins TRBV9 and TRBJ1-1; D gene unclear. CDR1 SGDLS and CDR2 YYNGEE come from the germline V gene. The CDR3 is 15 residues long. Trimming cost V 0 bases and J 3 bases, with 12 bases left between them.

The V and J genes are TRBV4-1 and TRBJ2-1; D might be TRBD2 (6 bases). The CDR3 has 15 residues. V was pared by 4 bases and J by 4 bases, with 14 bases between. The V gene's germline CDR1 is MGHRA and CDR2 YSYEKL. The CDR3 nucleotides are TGCGCCAGCAGCCCTGAAGCGGGCCGGTACAATGAGCAGTTCTTC. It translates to CASSPEAGRYNEQFF.

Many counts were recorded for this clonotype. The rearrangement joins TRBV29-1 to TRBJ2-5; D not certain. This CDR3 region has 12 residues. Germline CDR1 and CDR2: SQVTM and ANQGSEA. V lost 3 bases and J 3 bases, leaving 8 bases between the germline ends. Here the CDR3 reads CSVDWGKETQYF. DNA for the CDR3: TGCAGCGTTGACTGGGGTAAAGAGACCCAGTACTTC.

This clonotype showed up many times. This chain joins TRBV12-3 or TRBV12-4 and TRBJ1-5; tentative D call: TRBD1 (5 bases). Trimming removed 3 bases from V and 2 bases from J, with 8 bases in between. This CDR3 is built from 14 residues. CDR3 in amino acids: CASSFQGGNQPQHF. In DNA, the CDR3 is TGTGCCAGCAGTTTTCAGGGCGGCAATCAGCCCCAGCATTTT.

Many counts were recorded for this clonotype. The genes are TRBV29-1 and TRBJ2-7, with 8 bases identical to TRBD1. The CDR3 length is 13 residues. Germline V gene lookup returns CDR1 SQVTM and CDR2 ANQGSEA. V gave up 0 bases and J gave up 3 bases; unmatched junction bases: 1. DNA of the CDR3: TGCAGCGTTGAAGACAGGGGGCTCTACGAGCAGTACTTC. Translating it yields CSVEDRGLYEQYF.

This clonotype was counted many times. CDR3 amino acids: CASSPRPRTDTQYF. For the CDR3, the DNA is TGTGCCAGCAGCCCCCGTCCCAGGACAGATACGCAGTATTTT. The V and J genes are TRBV9 and TRBJ2-3; D not certain. This CDR3 is 14 amino acids long. Germline CDR1 is SGDLS and CDR2 is YYNGEE. Between the trimmed V and J ends, which lost 4 bases and 3 bases, there was a span of 12 bases. The variable domain in full, with the rest retrieved from reference TRBV9 and TRBJ2-3, is DSGVTQTPKHLITATGQRVTLRCSPRSGDLSVYWYQQSLDQGLQFLIQYYNGEERAKGNILERFSAQQFPDLHSELNLSSLELGDSALYFCASSPRPRTDTQYFGPGTRLTVL.

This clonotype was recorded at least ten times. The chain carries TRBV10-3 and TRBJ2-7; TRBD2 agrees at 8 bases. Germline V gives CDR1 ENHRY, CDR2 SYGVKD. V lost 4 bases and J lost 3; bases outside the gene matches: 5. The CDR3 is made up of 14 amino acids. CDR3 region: CAISAAGDLYEQYF. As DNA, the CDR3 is TGTGCCATCAGTGCAGCGGGAGACCTCTACGAGCAGTACTTC.

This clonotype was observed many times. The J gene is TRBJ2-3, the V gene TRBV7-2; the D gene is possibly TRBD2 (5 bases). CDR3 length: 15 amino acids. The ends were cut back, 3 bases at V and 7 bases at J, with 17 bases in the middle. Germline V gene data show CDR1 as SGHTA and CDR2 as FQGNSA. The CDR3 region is CASSFTGSWGNTQYF. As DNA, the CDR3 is TGTGCCAGCAGCTTTACGGGGTCCTGGGGAAATACGCAGTATTTT.

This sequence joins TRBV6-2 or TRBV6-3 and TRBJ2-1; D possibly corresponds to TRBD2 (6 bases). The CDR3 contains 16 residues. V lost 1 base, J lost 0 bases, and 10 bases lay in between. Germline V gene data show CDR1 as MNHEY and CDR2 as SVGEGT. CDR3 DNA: TGTGCCAGCAGTTACTTGGGGGGACGCTCCTACAATGAGCAGTTCTTC. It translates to CASSYLGGRSYNEQFF.

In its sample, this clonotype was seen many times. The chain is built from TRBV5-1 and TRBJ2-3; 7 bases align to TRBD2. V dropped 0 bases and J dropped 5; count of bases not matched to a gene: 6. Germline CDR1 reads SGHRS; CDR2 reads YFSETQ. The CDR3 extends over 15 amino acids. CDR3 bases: TGCGCCAGCAGCTTGGGACGTGGGAGGGAAGATACGCAGTATTTT. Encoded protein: CASSLGRGREDTQYF.

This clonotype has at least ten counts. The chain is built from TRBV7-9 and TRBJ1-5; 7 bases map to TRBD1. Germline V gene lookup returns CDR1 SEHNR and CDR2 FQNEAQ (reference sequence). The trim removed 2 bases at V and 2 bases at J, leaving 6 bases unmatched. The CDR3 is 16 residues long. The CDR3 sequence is CASSLSTGTGNQPQHF. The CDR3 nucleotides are TGTGCCAGCAGCTTATCGACCGGGACAGGCAATCAGCCCCAGCATTTT.

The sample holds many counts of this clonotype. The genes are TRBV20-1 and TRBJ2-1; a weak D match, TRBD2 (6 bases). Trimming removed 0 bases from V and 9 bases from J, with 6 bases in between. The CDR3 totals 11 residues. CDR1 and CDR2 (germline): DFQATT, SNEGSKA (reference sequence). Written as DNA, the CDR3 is TGCAGTGCTAGAGATAGCGGTGAGCAGTTCTTC. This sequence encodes CSARDSGEQFF.

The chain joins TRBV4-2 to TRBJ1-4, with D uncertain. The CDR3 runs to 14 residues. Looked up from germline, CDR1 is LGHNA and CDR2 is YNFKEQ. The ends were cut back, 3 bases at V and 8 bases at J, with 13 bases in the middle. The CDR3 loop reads CASSQILGGEKLFF. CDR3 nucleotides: TGTGCCAGCAGCCAGATTTTGGGAGGCGAAAAACTGTTTTTT.

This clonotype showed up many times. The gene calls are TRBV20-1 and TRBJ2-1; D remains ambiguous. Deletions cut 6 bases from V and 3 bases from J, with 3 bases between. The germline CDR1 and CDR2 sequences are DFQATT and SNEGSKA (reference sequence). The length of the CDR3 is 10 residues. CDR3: CSANYNEQFF. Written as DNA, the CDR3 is TGCAGTGCGAACTACAATGAGCAGTTCTTC.

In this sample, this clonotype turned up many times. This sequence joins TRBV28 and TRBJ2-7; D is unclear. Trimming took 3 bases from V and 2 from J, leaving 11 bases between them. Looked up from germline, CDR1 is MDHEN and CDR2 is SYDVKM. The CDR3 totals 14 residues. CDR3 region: CASSFPATTYEQYF. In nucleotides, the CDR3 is TGTGCCAGCAGTTTTCCCGCTACCACCTACGAGCAGTACTTC.

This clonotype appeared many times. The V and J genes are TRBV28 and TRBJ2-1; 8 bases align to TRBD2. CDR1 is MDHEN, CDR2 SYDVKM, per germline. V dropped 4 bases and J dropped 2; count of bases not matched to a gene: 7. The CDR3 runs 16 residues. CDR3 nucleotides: TGTGCCAGCAGTTGGGGGGCGGGAGGCGCCTACAATGAGCAGTTCTTC. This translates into CASSWGAGGAYNEQFF. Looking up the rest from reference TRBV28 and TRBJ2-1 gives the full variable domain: DVKVTQSSRYLVKRTGEKVFLECVQDMDHENMFWYRQDPGLGLRLIYFSYDVKMKEKGDIPEGYSVSREKKERFSLILESASTNQTSMYLCASSWGAGGAYNEQFFGPGTRLTVL.

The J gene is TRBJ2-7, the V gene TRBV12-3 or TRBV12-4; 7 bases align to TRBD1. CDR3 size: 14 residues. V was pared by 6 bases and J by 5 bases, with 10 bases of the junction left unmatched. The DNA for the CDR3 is TGTGCCAGCAGCCCACAGGGGATATACGACGAGCAGTACTTC. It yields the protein CASSPQGIYDEQYF.